This TCR beta chain was sequenced during a study of blood T cells in healthy people across ages. Regarding the study as a whole: Significant beta diversity loss was already apparent by age approximately 40, declining roughly linearly.

Germline CDR1 and CDR2: SNHLY and FYNNEI. The CDR3 totals 14 residues. A J-beta primer mix and a sample-barcoded 5' primer were used in a second PCR of roughly 6 to 11 cycles. TCRdb reanalysed the 5' RACE reads using MiXCR and keeps one entry per CDR3 protein. Seen here are roughly 1,300,000 distinct CDR3 sequences, roughly 59% observed once, and the top ten hold 6.7%. Caucasian individuals from Russia who were healthy and aged 6 to 90 acted as donors. Of note for this clonotype: Its antigen is unknown.

This receptor was obtained from a man aged 18 to 29 in good health. This chain uses TRBV2 with TRBJ2-5, with TRBD2 matching 11 bases. The assigned J gene may be wrong: the sequence end matches TRBJ2-7 better. Material for sequencing was blood. CDR3 sequence: CASSEGTSGHEQYF. The DNA for the CDR3 is TGTGCCAGCAGTGAAGGGACTAGCGGGCACGAGCAGTACTTC.